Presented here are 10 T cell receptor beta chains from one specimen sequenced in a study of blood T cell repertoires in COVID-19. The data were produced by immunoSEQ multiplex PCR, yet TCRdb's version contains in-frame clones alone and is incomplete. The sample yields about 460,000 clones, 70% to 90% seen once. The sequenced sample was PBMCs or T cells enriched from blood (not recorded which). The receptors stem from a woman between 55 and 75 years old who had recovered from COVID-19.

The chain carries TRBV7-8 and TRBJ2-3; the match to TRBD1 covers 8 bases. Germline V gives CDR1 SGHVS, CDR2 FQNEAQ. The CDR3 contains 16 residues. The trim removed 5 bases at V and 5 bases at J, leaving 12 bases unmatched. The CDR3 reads CASSRGQGAHRDTQYF. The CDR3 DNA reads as TGTGCCAGCAGCCGAGGCCAGGGGGCGCATAGAGATACGCAGTATTTT.

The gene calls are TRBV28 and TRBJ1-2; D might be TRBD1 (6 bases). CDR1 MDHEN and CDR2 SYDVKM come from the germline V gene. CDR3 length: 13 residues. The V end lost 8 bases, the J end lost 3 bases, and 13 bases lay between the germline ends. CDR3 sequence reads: CASWSGVDYGYTF. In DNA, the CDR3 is TGTGCCAGCTGGTCAGGGGTGGACTATGGCTACACCTTC.

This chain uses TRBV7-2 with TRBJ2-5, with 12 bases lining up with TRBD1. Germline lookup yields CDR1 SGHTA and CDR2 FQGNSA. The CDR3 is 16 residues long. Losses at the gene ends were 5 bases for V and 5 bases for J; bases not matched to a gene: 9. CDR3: CASSVGQGAVGETQYF. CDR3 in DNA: TGTGCCAGCAGCGTGGGACAGGGGGCAGTTGGGGAGACCCAGTACTTC.

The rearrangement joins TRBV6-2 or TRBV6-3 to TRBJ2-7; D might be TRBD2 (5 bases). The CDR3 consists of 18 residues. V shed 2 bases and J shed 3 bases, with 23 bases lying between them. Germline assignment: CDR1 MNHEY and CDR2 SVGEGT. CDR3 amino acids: CASSYTYLSGNGDYEQYF. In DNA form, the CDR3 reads TGTGCCAGCAGTTACACGTACCTCTCGGGGAACGGGGACTACGAGCAGTACTTC.

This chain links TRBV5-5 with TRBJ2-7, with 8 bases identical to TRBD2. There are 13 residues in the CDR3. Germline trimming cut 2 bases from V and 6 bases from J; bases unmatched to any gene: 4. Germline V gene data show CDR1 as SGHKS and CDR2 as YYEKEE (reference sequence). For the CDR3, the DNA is TGTGCCAGCAGCTTCAGGGCGGGAGGCGAGCAGTACGTC. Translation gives CASSFRAGGEQYV.

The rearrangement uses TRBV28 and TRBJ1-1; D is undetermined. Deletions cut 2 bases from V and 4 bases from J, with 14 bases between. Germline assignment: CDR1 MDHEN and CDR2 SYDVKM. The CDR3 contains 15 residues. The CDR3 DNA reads TGTGCCAGCAGTTTAGGTACTCGGGTGGGCACTGAAGCTTTCTTT. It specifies CASSLGTRVGTEAFF.

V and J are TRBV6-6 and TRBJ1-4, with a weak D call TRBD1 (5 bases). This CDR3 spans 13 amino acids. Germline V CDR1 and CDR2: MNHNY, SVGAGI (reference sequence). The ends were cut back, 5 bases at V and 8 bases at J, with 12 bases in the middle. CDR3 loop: CASSGRVAEKLFF. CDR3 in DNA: TGTGCCAGCAGTGGCAGGGTGGCGGAAAAACTGTTTTTT.

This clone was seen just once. The CDR3: CASSLNVRGELFF. The CDR3 coding sequence is TGTGCCAGCAGTTTAAATGTCCGGGGGGAGCTGTTTTTT. The V call is TRBV12-3 or TRBV12-4, the J call TRBJ2-2; D remains unclear. The CDR3 has 13 residues. V was shortened by 2 bases and J by 8 bases, with 9 bases between the two germline ends.

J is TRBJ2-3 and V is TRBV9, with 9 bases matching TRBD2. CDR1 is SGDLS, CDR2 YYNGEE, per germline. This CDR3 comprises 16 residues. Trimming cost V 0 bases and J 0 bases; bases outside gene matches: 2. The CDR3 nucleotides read TGTGCCAGCAGCGTAGATAGCGGGGGCAGCACAGATACGCAGTATTTT. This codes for CASSVDSGGSTDTQYF.

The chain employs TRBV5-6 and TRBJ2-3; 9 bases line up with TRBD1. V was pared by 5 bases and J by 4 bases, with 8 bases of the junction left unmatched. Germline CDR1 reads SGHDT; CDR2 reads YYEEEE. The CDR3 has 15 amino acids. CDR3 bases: TGTGCCAGCAGTGAGGGACAGGGAAGGGCAGATACGCAGTATTTT. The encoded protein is CASSEGQGRADTQYF.